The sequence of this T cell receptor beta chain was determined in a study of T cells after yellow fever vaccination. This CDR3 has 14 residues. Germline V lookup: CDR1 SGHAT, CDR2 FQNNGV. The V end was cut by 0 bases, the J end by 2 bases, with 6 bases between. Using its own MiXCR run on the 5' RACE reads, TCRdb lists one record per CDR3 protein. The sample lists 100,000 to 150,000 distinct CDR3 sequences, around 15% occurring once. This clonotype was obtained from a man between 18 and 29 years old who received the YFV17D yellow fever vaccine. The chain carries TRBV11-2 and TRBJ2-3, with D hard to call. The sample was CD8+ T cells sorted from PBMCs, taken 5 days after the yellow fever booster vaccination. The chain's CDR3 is CASSLDDPTDTQYF. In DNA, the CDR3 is TGTGCCAGCAGCTTAGATGACCCCACAGATACGCAGTATTTT.